The 5 T cell receptor beta chains below come from one sample, sequenced in a study of blood T cell repertoires in COVID-19 (dated by TCRdb to the early 2020s). The library was made by the immunoSEQ multiplex PCR assay. The table was pulled from immuneACCESS by TCRdb, which kept in-frame rearrangements only. Such tables lose some clones; where checked, under half of the loss comes from unresolved V genes, and the rest has no known cause. This sample has 95,000 or so clones in its table, and approximately 80% of those were observed once. The ten largest clones take up more than 4% of the sample. The specimen sequenced was peripheral blood. The receptor set was obtained from an elderly man with COVID-19, enrolled during active disease.

This chain joins TRBV3-1 (or the pseudogene TRBV3-2) and TRBJ2-4; 7 bases map to TRBD2. The CDR3 contains 17 residues. Unmatched junction bases numbered 10, after V lost 1 base and J lost 4 bases. The germline V gene encodes CDR1 LGHDT and CDR2 YNNKEL (reference sequence). Here the CDR3 reads CASSQVAGVGQKNIQYF. In DNA form, the CDR3 reads TGTGCCAGCAGCCAAGTGGCGGGGGTAGGACAAAAAAACATTCAGTACTTC.

The J gene is TRBJ2-1, the V gene TRBV5-1, with 8 bases that match TRBD2. The CDR3 extends over 16 amino acids. After removal of 4 bases from V and 8 bases from J, the junction contained 14 bases not matched to a gene. In germline, CDR1 is SGHRS, CDR2 YFSETQ. CDR3 DNA sequence: TGCGCCAGCAGCCTACAGGGCGGGGCGGGGGGAGATGAGCAGTTCTTC. Its translation: CASSLQGGAGGDEQFF.

V gene TRBV11-1 combines with J gene TRBJ1-6; TRBD1 matches 8 bases. In germline, CDR1 is SGHAT, CDR2 FQDESV (reference sequence). The J segment lost 7 bases and the V segment lost 5 bases, leaving 7 bases of the junction unmatched. The CDR3 is 15 residues long. The chain's CDR3 is CASSQRQGNNSPLHF. The DNA for the CDR3 is TGTGCCAGCAGCCAACGACAGGGGAACAATTCACCCCTCCACTTT.

The V call is TRBV14, the J call TRBJ1-1; D gene uncertain. V was clipped by 3 bases and J by 3 bases, with 5 bases between them. CDR1 SGHDN and CDR2 FVKESK come from the germline V gene. CDR3 size: 12 residues. The CDR3 region is CASSQRYTEAFF. CDR3 DNA sequence: TGTGCCAGCAGCCAGAGGTACACTGAAGCTTTCTTT.

The rearrangement uses TRBV6-6 and TRBJ2-7; 9 positions agree with TRBD1. Germline V CDR1 and CDR2: MNHNY, SVGAGI (reference sequence). Germline trimming cut 4 bases from V and 6 bases from J; bases unmatched to any gene: 10. This CDR3 contains 15 residues. CDR3 amino acids: CASSSPRQGVFEQYF. In DNA form, the CDR3 reads TGTGCCAGCAGTTCCCCCCGACAGGGGGTCTTCGAGCAGTACTTC.